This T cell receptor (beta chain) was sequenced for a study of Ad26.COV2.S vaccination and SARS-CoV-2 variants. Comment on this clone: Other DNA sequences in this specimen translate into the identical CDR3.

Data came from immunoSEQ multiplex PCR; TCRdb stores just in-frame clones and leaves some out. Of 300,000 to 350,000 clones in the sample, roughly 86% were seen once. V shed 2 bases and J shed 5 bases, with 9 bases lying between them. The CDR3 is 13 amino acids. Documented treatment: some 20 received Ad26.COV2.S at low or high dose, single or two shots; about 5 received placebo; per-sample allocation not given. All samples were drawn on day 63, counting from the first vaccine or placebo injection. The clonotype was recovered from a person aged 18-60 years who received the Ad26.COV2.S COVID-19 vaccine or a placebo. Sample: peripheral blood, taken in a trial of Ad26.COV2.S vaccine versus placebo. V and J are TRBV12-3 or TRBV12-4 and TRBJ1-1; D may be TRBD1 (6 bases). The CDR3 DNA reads TGTGCCAGCAGTTTAATAGGGGGGACTGAAGCTTTCTTT. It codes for CASSLIGGTEAFF.